This entry concerns a single T cell receptor (beta chain). The sample belongs to a study of blood T cells in healthy people across ages. Using a J-beta primer mix together with a sample-barcoded 5' primer, a second PCR was run for roughly 7 to 12 cycles. MiXCR, applied by TCRdb to the 5' RACE reads, yields one record per CDR3 protein. The sample includes 600,000 or so distinct CDR3 sequences, roughly 43% seen only once; the top ten take around 24%. Trimming took off 7 bases at V and 1 base at J, with 5 bases between the two ends. The CDR3 has 13 amino acids. Germline CDR1 MNHEY, CDR2 SVGEGT. The receptor was derived from a man older than 75 in good health. V and J are TRBV6-2 or TRBV6-3 and TRBJ2-6; D gene uncertain. The specimen was blood. DNA of the CDR3: TGTGCCAGCACACAATCTGGGGCCAACGTCCTGACTTTC. Encoded protein: CASTQSGANVLTF.